The entry below gives a single T cell receptor (beta chain) sequence along with its context. The data are from a study of T cell changes during pregnancy in multiple sclerosis. Assay: immunoSEQ multiplex PCR; the TCRdb copy retains only in-frame clones and omits some. The sample yields approximately 46,000 clones, roughly 87% seen once. The sequence came from a female donor with multiple sclerosis, enrolled in a pregnancy study. Specimen: CD4+ T cells from peripheral blood mononuclear cells, collected after pregnancy.

The CDR3 loop reads CASSLGLAGVNEQFF. CDR3 DNA: TGCGCCAGCAGCTTGGGACTAGCGGGAGTCAATGAGCAGTTCTTC. V is TRBV5-1 and J is TRBJ2-1; TRBD2 matches 12 bases. The junction had 1 base not matched to a gene; V was cut back by 0 bases and J by 6 bases. This CDR3 has 15 residues. Germline V gives CDR1 SGHRS, CDR2 YFSETQ.